The source of this T cell receptor (beta chain) is a study of control samples from healthy donors and cancer patients. The protocol was immunoSEQ multiplex PCR, while the TCRdb copy is restricted to in-frame clones and leaves out a portion. Altogether about 80,000 clones are present, about 89% being singletons, with the ten largest covering 7.5% to 9%. Germline V gene data show CDR1 as SNHLY and CDR2 as FYNNEI. The CDR3 length is 14 residues. V lost 8 bases, J lost 0 bases, and 11 bases lay in between. The sequence was collected from a woman aged 55 to 70 in good health. The rearrangement uses TRBV2 and TRBJ1-5; possible D gene TRBD1, 5 bases. Sequenced material: blood. The DNA for the CDR3 is TGTGCCAGCCAGCGAGGGGATAGCAATCAGCCCCAGCATTTT. This encodes CASQRGDSNQPQHF.